This is a list of T cell receptor beta chains from one sample in a study of CD8 T cells in Susac syndrome. MiXCR, run by TCRdb on the immunoSEQ multiplex PCR reads, gives a single entry per CDR3 protein. Among about 200,000 distinct CDR3 sequences listed, 90% to 95% were seen once. The specimen sequenced was CD4+ T cells from PBMCs. These receptors originate from a human donor with Susac syndrome. The conserved cysteine and the conserved F or W are not part of the CDR3 here.

CDR3 length: 11; V gene: TRBV5-4; J gene: TRBJ2-3; CDR3 protein: ASTQSGVDTQY
CDR3 length: 10; V gene: TRBV30; J gene: TRBJ2-5; CDR3 protein: AWSTVQETQY
CDR3 length: 14; V gene: TRBV4-1; J gene: TRBJ1-5; CDR3 protein: ASSLQKGPSNQPQH
CDR3 length: 12; V gene: TRBV2; J gene: TRBJ2-2; CDR3 protein: ASRGGGIAGELF
CDR3 length: 11; V gene: TRBV2; J gene: TRBJ1-5; CDR3 protein: ASKIGANQPQH
CDR3 length: 12; V gene: TRBV7-2; J gene: TRBJ1-1; CDR3 protein: ASSMKGVVAEAF
CDR3 length: 14; V gene: TRBV15; J gene: TRBJ2-7; CDR3 protein: ATSRGGGARGYEQY
CDR3 length: 14; V gene: TRBV20-1; J gene: TRBJ2-7; CDR3 protein: SASAGTSRSSYEQY
CDR3 length: 10; V gene: TRBV7-6; J gene: TRBJ2-5; CDR3 protein: ASSLGGFSRY
CDR3 length: 12; V gene: TRBV5-1; J gene: TRBJ1-2; CDR3 protein: ASSLGRDPYGYT
CDR3 length: 15; V gene: TRBV11-2; J gene: TRBJ2-1; CDR3 protein: ASSLDFALAGANEQF
CDR3 length: 11; V gene: TRBV21-1; J gene: TRBJ1-2; CDR3 protein: ASSKEGHEGYT
CDR3 length: 13; V gene: TRBV6-5; J gene: TRBJ2-5; CDR3 protein: ASSLAWGLQETQY
CDR3 length: 13; V gene: TRBV20-1; J gene: TRBJ2-6; CDR3 protein: SAPGGFSGANVLT
CDR3 length: 12; V gene: TRBV6-5; J gene: TRBJ1-6; CDR3 protein: ASRGTGYNSPLH
CDR3 length: 14; V gene: TRBV19; J gene: TRBJ1-2; CDR3 protein: ASSSFTWTGSYGYT
CDR3 length: 14; V gene: TRBV20-1; J gene: TRBJ2-5; CDR3 protein: SASRLQREQKETQY
CDR3 length: 12; V gene: TRBV27; J gene: TRBJ1-5; CDR3 protein: ASSAGTEYQPQH
CDR3 length: 13; V gene: TRBV5-4; J gene: TRBJ2-3; CDR3 protein: ASSPTTGSPDTQY
CDR3 length: 12; V gene: TRBV24-1; J gene: TRBJ2-3; CDR3 protein: ATSGTSATDTQY
CDR3 length: 13; V gene: TRBV20-1; J gene: TRBJ2-3; CDR3 protein: SAKTSGGVTDTQY
CDR3 length: 13; V gene: TRBV3-1; J gene: TRBJ2-3; CDR3 protein: ASSQEVAGVPTQY
CDR3 length: 15; V gene: TRBV7-3; J gene: TRBJ2-5; CDR3 protein: ASSLGSGGGEQETQY
CDR3 length: 11; V gene: TRBV12-3/TRBV12-4; J gene: TRBJ1-4; CDR3 protein: ASRMTVNEKLF
CDR3 length: 12; V gene: TRBV6-1; J gene: TRBJ2-7; CDR3 protein: ASTPRDGGYEQY
CDR3 length: 12; V gene: TRBV2; J gene: TRBJ1-3; CDR3 protein: ASSPTDSGNTIY
CDR3 length: 11; V gene: TRBV20-1; J gene: TRBJ1-5; CDR3 protein: SAPGQPNQPQH
CDR3 length: 12; V gene: TRBV6-5; J gene: TRBJ2-5; CDR3 protein: ASSYKGARETQY
CDR3 length: 10; V gene: TRBV28; J gene: TRBJ2-7; CDR3 protein: ASSLLGLEQY
CDR3 length: 13; V gene: TRBV15; J gene: TRBJ2-5; CDR3 protein: ATSPPGTAQETQY
CDR3 length: 12; V gene: TRBV18; J gene: TRBJ2-7; CDR3 protein: ASSPDLYSYEQY
CDR3 length: 11; V gene: TRBV5-4; J gene: TRBJ1-2; CDR3 protein: ASRLSWVDGYT
CDR3 length: 12; V gene: TRBV9; J gene: TRBJ1-1; CDR3 protein: ASSVDPGGTEAF
CDR3 length: 11; V gene: TRBV19; J gene: TRBJ1-5; CDR3 protein: ASRTGNNQPQH
CDR3 length: 13; V gene: TRBV27; J gene: TRBJ1-6; CDR3 protein: ASRTAGRGDSPLH
CDR3 length: 11; V gene: TRBV5-6; J gene: TRBJ2-5; CDR3 protein: ASSRDRGETQY
CDR3 length: 13; V gene: TRBV7-3; J gene: TRBJ2-2; CDR3 protein: ASSLVAGLAGELF
CDR3 length: 11; V gene: TRBV6-1; J gene: TRBJ1-1; CDR3 protein: ASSEGQITEAF
CDR3 length: 11; V gene: TRBV28; J gene: TRBJ2-1; CDR3 protein: ASTQGADNEQF
CDR3 length: 14; V gene: TRBV27; J gene: TRBJ2-2; CDR3 protein: ASGLPGTGPPGELF
CDR3 length: 12; V gene: TRBV20-1; J gene: TRBJ1-2; CDR3 protein: SASDKGPPYGYT
CDR3 length: 11; V gene: TRBV28; J gene: TRBJ1-2; CDR3 protein: ASSQGDLYGYT
CDR3 length: 11; V gene: TRBV19; J gene: TRBJ2-1; CDR3 protein: ASRTSGDNEQF
CDR3 length: 12; V gene: TRBV20-1; J gene: TRBJ1-5; CDR3 protein: SARESPGNQPQH
CDR3 length: 15; V gene: TRBV20-1; J gene: TRBJ2-1; CDR3 protein: SAREDRLAEIMDEQF
CDR3 length: 13; V gene: TRBV7-9; J gene: TRBJ2-1; CDR3 protein: ASSLVQVSYNEQF
CDR3 length: 10; V gene: TRBV2; J gene: TRBJ1-2; CDR3 protein: ASSEALGTGG
CDR3 length: 13; V gene: TRBV20-1; J gene: TRBJ2-7; CDR3 protein: SARTEQGVGEEQY
CDR3 length: 14; V gene: TRBV30; J gene: TRBJ1-1; CDR3 protein: AWSVARTAMNTEAF
CDR3 length: 12; V gene: TRBV28; J gene: TRBJ1-2; CDR3 protein: ASSISPANYGYT
CDR3 length: 14; V gene: TRBV5-6; J gene: TRBJ2-1; CDR3 protein: ASSLGRSGRGNEQF
CDR3 length: 13; V gene: TRBV20-1; J gene: TRBJ2-6; CDR3 protein: SAIPGGSGANVLT
CDR3 length: 13; V gene: TRBV5-5; J gene: TRBJ1-5; CDR3 protein: ASSLAGTGNQPQH
CDR3 length: 11; V gene: TRBV20-1; J gene: TRBJ2-7; CDR3 protein: SARGTAPYEQY
CDR3 length: 7; V gene: TRBV12-5; J gene: TRBJ2-1; CDR3 protein: ASAHEQF
CDR3 length: 12; V gene: TRBV12-5; J gene: TRBJ2-1; CDR3 protein: ASGHRLAGGEQF
CDR3 length: 13; V gene: TRBV5-4; J gene: TRBJ2-1; CDR3 protein: ASSLAGGAYNEQF